The sequence of this T cell receptor (beta chain) was determined in a study of blood T cell repertoires in COVID-19. Looking at the study overall: There were acute and convalescent COVID-19 samples, and they came from the United States, Italy and Spain. In each case, the material was cDNA or gDNA derived from T cells, B-cell-depleted T cells, or PBMCs.

Authors' processing steps: Reference gene primer amplification gave estimated nucleated cell counts. TCRdb's table, derived via immunoSEQ multiplex PCR, lists solely in-frame clones and lacks some. The V and J calls and clone size are taken from that table; D and trimming were inferred from the DNA. The sample records under 150,000 clones, more than 85% being singletons. Unmatched junction bases numbered 1, after V lost 9 bases and J lost 2 bases. Germline loops: CDR1 ENHRY, CDR2 SYGVKD. The CDR3 is made up of 11 amino acids. This chain joins TRBV10-3 and TRBJ2-7, with TRBD1 matching over 7 bases. The sequence was obtained from a man aged 45-65 years with active or convalescent COVID-19. The sequencing sample was made of peripheral blood. CDR3 nucleotides: TGTGCCATTGGGACAGCCTACGAGCAGTACTTC. Translating gives CAIGTAYEQYF.